This T cell receptor beta chain was identified during a study of cytomegalovirus exposure and HLA in healthy donors. Study in general: Genotyping showed 70% to 90% of some 400 donors falling in the Caucasian-associated ancestry cluster. Study-wide findings and caveats: In vitro checks showed that a few CMV-associated chains really do target CMV antigens. Because they were indistinguishable, some V segments, including TRBV6-2 and TRBV6-3, were excluded. Sequencing depth across donors, presence/absence analyses assumed, was roughly uniform.

In the case of this clone: Its antigen is not identified.

CDR1 SGHNT and CDR2 YYREEE come from the germline V gene (reference sequence). Trimming stripped 1 base from V and 0 bases from J, with 10 bases between. This CDR3 has 15 residues. Primers: 60 Vbeta forward and 13 Jbeta reverse. Using immunoSEQ multiplex PCR, the repertoire was profiled, and TCRdb retains in-frame clones only, with some absent. Found here are fewer than 200,000 clones, 68% of them singletons; the top ten hold approximately 1.5%. V gene TRBV5-4 combines with J gene TRBJ1-1, with a possible D match to TRBD1 (5 bases). This receptor was identified in a man between 45 and 60 years old in good health and CMV-seronegative. The sample was PBMCs. The CDR3 region is CASSLTRTMNTEAFF. CDR3 DNA sequence: TGTGCCAGCAGCTTGACGAGGACAATGAACACTGAAGCTTTCTTT. Complete variable domain (other parts from reference TRBV5-4 and TRBJ1-1): ETGVTQSPTHLIKTRGQQVTLRCSSQSGHNTVSWYQQALGQGPQFIFQYYREEENGRGNFPPRFSGLQFPNYSSELNVNALELDDSALYLCASSLTRTMNTEAFFGQGTRLTVV.